These 26 T cell receptor beta chains originate from one sample sequenced in a study of cytomegalovirus exposure and HLA in healthy donors. A multiplex PCR was run with 60 Vbeta primers and 13 Jbeta primers. The table came from immunoSEQ multiplex PCR; TCRdb's copy has only in-frame clones and leaves some out. Here the sample spans fewer than 250,000 clones, approximately 80% being singletons. The sequencing input was PBMCs. All receptors come from a male donor in good health and CMV-seronegative.

The chain carries TRBV6-5 and TRBJ2-1; 12 positions agree with TRBD1. This CDR3 is 15 amino acids long. The germline CDR1 and CDR2 sequences are MNHEY and SVGAGI. Trimming at V came to 6 bases and at J to 4 bases, leaving 4 bases not matched to a gene. CDR3 sequence reads: CASRGDRGLYNEQFF. The CDR3 DNA is TGTGCCAGCAGGGGGGACAGGGGGCTATACAATGAGCAGTTCTTC.

The chain joins TRBV7-8 to TRBJ2-5, with TRBD1 as a possible D gene (6 bases). V lost 1 base and J lost 0, with 18 bases in between. This CDR3 spans 18 amino acids. The germline gives CDR1 SGHVS, CDR2 FQNEAQ. CDR3 region: CASSLVFSGANHQETQYF. CDR3 bases: TGTGCCAGCAGCTTAGTTTTTTCAGGGGCGAACCACCAAGAGACCCAGTACTTC.

The J gene is TRBJ2-1, the V gene TRBV11-2; 13 bases are a match to TRBD2. V was pared by 1 base and J by 8 bases, with 5 bases of the junction left unmatched. Germline assignment: CDR1 SGHAT and CDR2 FQNNGV. The CDR3 consists of 16 residues. The CDR3 DNA reads as TGTGCCAGCAGCTTAGTGGGGACTAGCGGGAAAGATGAGCAGTTCTTC. It is translated as CASSLVGTSGKDEQFF.

The chain joins TRBV28 to TRBJ1-5, with D perhaps TRBD1 (5 bases). Trimming removed 4 bases from V and 3 bases from J, with 16 bases in between. The CDR3 is 16 residues long. CDR1 is MDHEN, CDR2 SYDVKM, per germline. Here the CDR3 reads CASSSELGAYNQPQHF. CDR3 DNA sequence: TGTGCCAGCAGTTCGGAGTTAGGGGCCTACAATCAGCCCCAGCATTTT.

This chain connects TRBV2 to TRBJ1-3, with D perhaps TRBD1 (5 bases). V dropped 5 bases and J dropped 0 bases, with 11 bases sitting between them. Germline CDR1 is SNHLY and CDR2 is FYNNEI. CDR3 length: 15 residues. CDR3 sequence reads: CASSRDGSSGNTIYF. For the CDR3, the DNA is TGTGCCAGCAGTAGGGACGGGAGCTCTGGAAACACCATATATTTT.

The genes are TRBV5-4 and TRBJ1-1; a weak D match, TRBD1 (5 bases). Trimming removed 3 bases from V and 6 bases from J, with 12 bases in between. The CDR3 is 13 residues long. Germline CDR1 reads SGHNT; CDR2 reads YYREEE (reference sequence). As DNA, the CDR3 is TGTGCCAGCAGCTCGACTAGCAGGGCTGAAGCTTTCTTT. Translated: CASSSTSRAEAFF.

This chain links TRBV19 with TRBJ2-7; 10 nucleotides align to TRBD2. The trim removed 6 bases at V and 1 base at J, leaving 18 bases unmatched. The germline V gene has CDR1 LNHDA and CDR2 SQIVND (reference sequence). This CDR3 region has 19 residues. The CDR3 DNA reads as TGTGCCAGTAGCCCTCGACTAGCGGGTCAGAGTACTCTGTCCTACGAGCAGTACTTC. This translates into CASSPRLAGQSTLSYEQYF.

The V gene is TRBV15, the J gene TRBJ2-4; 7 positions agree with TRBD2. The V gene's germline CDR1 is LNHNV and CDR2 YYDKDF (reference sequence). Trimming cost V 0 bases and J 7 bases; bases outside gene matches: 9. The CDR3 runs to 16 residues. CDR3 DNA sequence: TGTGCCACCAGCAGAGATCGAACGGGAGGTCTGAACATTCAGTACTTC. This codes for CATSRDRTGGLNIQYF.

The chain is built from TRBV9 and TRBJ2-5; possibly TRBD2 for D (5 bases). The CDR3 is 13 residues long. Germline CDR1 reads SGDLS; CDR2 reads YYNGEE. V lost 3 bases and J 1 base, leaving 7 bases between the germline ends. This chain's CDR3 is CASSASPQETQYF. CDR3 bases: TGTGCCAGCAGCGCTAGCCCCCAAGAGACCCAGTACTTC.

The chain joins TRBV19 to TRBJ2-3, with TRBD1 identical over 12 bases. CDR3 length: 17 amino acids. Germline lookup yields CDR1 LNHDA and CDR2 SQIVND (reference sequence). With 5 bases clipped from V and 1 base from J, the junction kept 7 bases outside the gene matches. In nucleotides, the CDR3 is TGTGCCAGTAGTTTCGCCGGGACAGGGGGCGGCACAGATACGCAGTATTTT. It codes for CASSFAGTGGGTDTQYF.

V gene TRBV13 combines with J gene TRBJ2-7, with 7 nucleotides matching TRBD1. The germline V gene has CDR1 PRHDT and CDR2 FYEKMQ (reference sequence). This CDR3 has 15 amino acids. Trimming removed 3 bases from V and 6 bases from J; junction bases left unmatched: 11. The CDR3 nucleotides read TGTGCCAGCAGCTTTCAGACAGGGATTAATGGCGAGCAGTACTTC. This gives the protein CASSFQTGINGEQYF.

The rearrangement joins TRBV18 to TRBJ1-3; TRBD1 matches 7 bases. The CDR3 extends over 16 amino acids. Germline assignment: CDR1 KGHSH and CDR2 LQKENI. Unmatched junction bases numbered 4, after V lost 2 bases and J lost 0 bases. The CDR3 loop reads CASSPDRAVSGNTIYF. Written as DNA, the CDR3 is TGTGCCAGCTCACCAGACAGGGCCGTCTCTGGAAACACCATATATTTT.

The chain carries TRBV15 and TRBJ2-1; 9 bases are a match to TRBD1. The CDR3 totals 15 residues. J gave up 2 bases and V 3 bases, and 2 bases lay outside the gene matches. The germline CDR1 and CDR2 sequences are LNHNV and YYDKDF (reference sequence). The DNA for the CDR3 is TGTGCCACCAGCAGGGGACAGGGTACCTACAATGAGCAGTTCTTC. Amino acid sequence: CATSRGQGTYNEQFF.

This chain uses TRBV15 with TRBJ1-1; no clear D. Between the trimmed V and J ends, which lost 0 bases and 2 bases, there was a span of 10 bases. The CDR3 spans 15 residues. Germline V gene lookup returns CDR1 LNHNV and CDR2 YYDKDF (reference sequence). The CDR3 DNA reads as TGTGCCACCAGCAGAGATCGAATAGCCAACACTGAAGCTTTCTTT. It yields the protein CATSRDRIANTEAFF.

The rearrangement uses TRBV19 and TRBJ2-3; no clear D. The V gene lost 5 bases and the J gene lost 0 bases, with 9 bases spanning the gap. CDR3 length: 14 residues. Germline V lookup: CDR1 LNHDA, CDR2 SQIVND (reference sequence). The CDR3 region is CASSEIGSTDTQYF. The CDR3 DNA reads as TGTGCCAGTAGTGAGATCGGTAGCACAGATACGCAGTATTTT.

V and J are TRBV15 and TRBJ2-1; TRBD2 aligns across 10 bases. There are 16 residues in the CDR3. Per germline, CDR1 LNHNV and CDR2 YYDKDF (reference sequence). Unmatched junction bases numbered 3, after V lost 0 bases and J lost 4 bases. As DNA, the CDR3 is TGTGCCACCAGCAGAGATAGGACTAGCGGATACAATGAGCAGTTCTTC. It encodes CATSRDRTSGYNEQFF.

The chain combines TRBV6-6 with TRBJ1-1; the D is unclear. Germline V CDR1 and CDR2: MNHNY, SVGAGI (reference sequence). CDR3 length: 13 amino acids. With 6 bases removed from V and 4 bases from J, the gap between germline ends came to 12 bases. CDR3 sequence reads: CASRPPGSTEAFF. CDR3 sequence (DNA): TGTGCCAGCAGGCCCCCGGGGTCCACTGAAGCTTTCTTT.

V and J are TRBV6-6 and TRBJ1-1; D not certain. Germline CDR1 and CDR2: MNHNY and SVGAGI (reference sequence). V was trimmed by 2 bases and J by 8 bases, leaving 6 bases between them. The CDR3 runs to 11 residues. The DNA of the CDR3 is TGTGCCAGCAGTTACGGTAGAGAAGCTTTCTTT. Translation: CASSYGREAFF.

The chain employs TRBV19 and TRBJ1-5; 9 nucleotides line up with TRBD1. CDR3 length equals 16 residues. Germline V CDR1 and CDR2: LNHDA, SQIVND (reference sequence). Losses at the gene ends were 1 base for V and 7 bases for J; bases not matched to a gene: 8. The CDR3 region is CASSIAPQGAGQPQHF. The CDR3 nucleotides are TGTGCCAGTAGTATAGCGCCACAGGGGGCCGGACAGCCCCAGCATTTT. Combining the CDR3 with reference TRBV19 and TRBJ1-5 gives the whole variable domain DGGITQSPKYLFRKEGQNVTLSCEQNLNHDAMYWYRQDPGQGLRLIYYSQIVNDFQKGDIAEGYSVSREKKESFPLTVTSAQKNPTAFYLCASSIAPQGAGQPQHFGDGTRLSIL.

The chain combines TRBV19 with TRBJ2-7; possibly TRBD2 for D (6 bases). Trimming removed 4 bases from V and 1 base from J, with 11 bases in between. The CDR3 is 14 residues long. Germline-derived CDR1 and CDR2 are LNHDA and SQIVND (reference sequence). The CDR3 loop reads CASSRGERSYEQYF. The CDR3 DNA reads as TGTGCCAGTAGTAGGGGGGAGCGATCCTACGAGCAGTACTTC.

V usage is TRBV7-8 and J usage is TRBJ2-5, with D perhaps matching TRBD1 (5 bases). CDR3 length: 14 amino acids. Germline lookup yields CDR1 SGHVS and CDR2 FQNEAQ. V gave up 0 bases and J gave up 2 bases, with 7 bases separating them. CDR3 sequence (DNA): TGTGCCAGCAGCTTAGCGGGGCTACAAGAGACCCAGTACTTC. Its protein product is CASSLAGLQETQYF.

The chain carries TRBV12-1 and TRBJ2-5; the table calls TRBD2, which could not be checked here. TRBV12-1 is flagged as a pseudogene. This CDR3 spans 19 amino acids. Here the CDR3 reads CASSWCGASGRPRQETQYF. DNA for the CDR3: TGTGCCAGCAGCTGGTGCGGGGCTAGCGGGAGGCCCCGTCAAGAGACCCAGTACTTC.

This chain's CDR3 is CASSLSPDYEQYF. The CDR3 DNA reads TGTGCCAGCAGTTTAAGCCCCGACTACGAGCAGTACTTC. This chain connects TRBV27 to TRBJ2-7, with D hard to call. Germline V CDR1 and CDR2: MNHEY, SMNVEV (reference sequence). V was cut by 2 bases and J by 3 bases, with 8 bases left in between. This CDR3 region has 13 residues.

The chain is built from TRBV5-1 and TRBJ1-4, with 11 bases identical to TRBD1. The CDR3 runs 14 residues. Looked up from germline, CDR1 is SGHRS and CDR2 is YFSETQ. J lost 7 bases, V lost 4 bases, and 3 bases had no gene match. The CDR3 spells CASSDGTGGEKLFF. CDR3 sequence (DNA): TGCGCCAGCAGCGACGGGACAGGGGGTGAAAAACTGTTTTTT.

The chain uses TRBV5-1 and TRBJ2-2, with 13 bases aligning to TRBD2. The length of the CDR3 is 17 residues. J gave up 5 bases and V 0 bases, and 4 bases lay outside the gene matches. The germline CDR1 and CDR2 sequences are SGHRS and YFSETQ. The CDR3 loop reads CASSLEGLAGQTGELFF. The CDR3 region has the DNA TGCGCCAGCAGCTTGGAGGGACTAGCGGGACAAACCGGGGAGCTGTTTTTT.

With respect to this clone: Germline is not matched at one junction end, which may reflect a read error. The chain uses TRBV7-9 and TRBJ2-2; D not resolved. The CDR3 length is 11 residues. The germline gives CDR1 SEHNR, CDR2 FQNEAQ (reference sequence). CDR3: CSSSSAGELFF. CDR3 nucleotides: TGTTCCAGCAGCTCGGCCGGGGAGCTGTTTTTT. Filled out from reference TRBV7-9 and TRBJ2-2, the complete variable domain reads DTGVSQNPRHKITKRGQNVTFRCDPISEHNRLYWYRQTLGQGPEFLTYFQNEAQLEKSRLLSDRFSAERPKGSFSTLEIQRTEQGDSAMYLCSSSSAGELFFGEGSRLTVL.